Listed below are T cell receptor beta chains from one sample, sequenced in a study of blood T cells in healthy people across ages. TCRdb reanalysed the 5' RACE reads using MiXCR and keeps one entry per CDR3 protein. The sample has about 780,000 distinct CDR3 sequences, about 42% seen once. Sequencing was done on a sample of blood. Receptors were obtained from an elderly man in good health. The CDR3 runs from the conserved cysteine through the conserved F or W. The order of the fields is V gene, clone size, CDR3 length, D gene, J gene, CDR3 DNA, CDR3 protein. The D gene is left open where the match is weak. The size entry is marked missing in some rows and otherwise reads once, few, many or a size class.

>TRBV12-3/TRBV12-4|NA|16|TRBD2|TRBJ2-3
TGTGCCAGCAGTTTAAAGCGGGGGGCTAACACAGATACGCAGTATTTT
CASSLKRGANTDTQYF
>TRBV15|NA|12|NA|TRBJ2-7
TGTGCCACAACCGACAACTCCTACGAGCAGTACTTC
CATTDNSYEQYF
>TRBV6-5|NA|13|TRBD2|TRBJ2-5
TGTGCCAGCAGTACCGGACTAGCCGGTGAGCAGTACTTC
CASSTGLAGEQYF
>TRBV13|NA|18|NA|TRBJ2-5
TGTGCCAGCAGCTTAGTTACCGGGACCACGGGTCGTCAAGAGACCCAGTACTTC
CASSLVTGTTGRQETQYF
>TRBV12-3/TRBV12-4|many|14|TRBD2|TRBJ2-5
TGTGCCAGCACCGTGGGACTAGTGGGCGAGACCCAGTACTTC
CASTVGLVGETQYF
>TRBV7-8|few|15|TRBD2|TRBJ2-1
TGTGCCAGCAGCTTAGCAGGACTAGCGAGCAATGAGCAGTTCTTC
CASSLAGLASNEQFF
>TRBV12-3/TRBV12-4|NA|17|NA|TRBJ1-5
TGTGCCAGCAGTTTATTGGGCCGGGCCCAACCCAATCAGCCCCAGCATTTT
CASSLLGRAQPNQPQHF
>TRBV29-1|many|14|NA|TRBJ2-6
TGCAGCGTTTCAGGGATCTCTGGGGCCAACGTCCTGACTTTC
CSVSGISGANVLTF
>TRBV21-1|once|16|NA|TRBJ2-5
TGTGCCAGCCCGATTCTCATGGGGCAGTTGGAAGAGACCCAGTACTTC
CASPILMGQLEETQYF
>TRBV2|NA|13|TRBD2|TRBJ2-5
TGTGCCAGCATAGCGGGAGGAAGAGAGACCCAGTACTTC
CASIAGGRETQYF